These T cell receptor beta chains were read from a single sample in a study of follicular helper T cells after annual influenza vaccination. Data came from immunoSEQ multiplex PCR; TCRdb stores just in-frame clones and leaves some out. The sample yields 1,200 or so clones, 68% seen once. This specimen consisted of CXCR5+ CD38+ circulating T follicular helper cells from blood, obtained 7 days after influenza vaccination. All receptors come from an adult who received the influenza vaccine. The CDR3 runs from the conserved cysteine through the conserved F or W. Fields, in order: V gene, J gene, clone size, D gene, CDR3 DNA, CDR3 protein. D genes are given only for firm matches. Part of the rows lack a size; the others show once, few, many or a class for expanded clones.

TRBV18	TRBJ1-1	.	.	TGTGCCAGCTCACCCAACGACAACCGTCGGGGCACTGAAGCTTTCTTT	CASSPNDNRRGTEAFF
TRBV30	TRBJ1-1	.	.	TGTGCCTGGAGTAGAGGGGGGACTGAAGCTTTCTTT	CAWSRGGTEAFF
TRBV6-5	TRBJ1-2	.	.	TGTGCCAGCAGGACCGGGACTAACCTTCGGGGAGGCTACACCTTC	CASRTGTNLRGGYTF
TRBV6-5	TRBJ2-7	.	TRBD1	TGTGCCAGCAGCCGGAGCTACAGGGGCGGCGAGCAGTACTTC	CASSRSYRGGEQYF
TRBV6-1	TRBJ1-1	.	TRBD1	TGTGCCAGCAGTGGGGACAGCCTCCGGACAGAAGCTTTCTTT	CASSGDSLRTEAFF
TRBV28	TRBJ2-1	.	.	TGTGCCAGCAGTTACCAGATATTATACAATGAGCAGTTCTTC	CASSYQILYNEQFF
TRBV28	TRBJ2-7	few	TRBD2	TGTGCCACTGCTTCTAGCGGGGGGTTATACGAGCAGTACTTC	CATASSGGLYEQYF
TRBV18	TRBJ2-7	.	TRBD2	TGTGCCAGCTCACCACCTGCCGGGACTAGCGGGAGACTCTACGAGCAGTACTTC	CASSPPAGTSGRLYEQYF
TRBV19	TRBJ2-3	.	.	TGTGCCACCAGACAGGGACTAGGGGATACGCAGTATTTT	CATRQGLGDTQYF
TRBV14	TRBJ2-1	.	TRBD2	TGTGCCAGCAGCCAAGGACTAGCGGGAGGTGAAGAGCAGTTCTTC	CASSQGLAGGEEQFF
TRBV6-1	TRBJ2-2	.	TRBD2	TGTGCCAGCAGTGTGCTAGCGGGAAGGGGGCCCGGGGAGCTGTTTTTT	CASSVLAGRGPGELFF
TRBV6-6	TRBJ1-5	.	.	TGTGCCAGCAACCCACAGGGCAATCAGCCCCAGCATTTT	CASNPQGNQPQHF
TRBV7-2	TRBJ1-3	once	.	TGTGCCAGCAGCTTAACGACAAGCTCTGGAAACACCATATATTTT	CASSLTTSSGNTIYF
TRBV29-1	TRBJ2-2	.	.	TGCAGCGTGCGTTCACCCAACACCGGGGAGCTGTTTTTT	CSVRSPNTGELFF
TRBV4-3	TRBJ2-1	.	TRBD2	TGCGCCAGCAGCCAAGATACGGGGGGGAGCTACAATGAGCAGTTCTTC	CASSQDTGGSYNEQFF
TRBV5-1	TRBJ2-3	.	TRBD1	TGCGCCAGTAGACAGGGGGCAAGAGATACGCAGTATTTT	CASRQGARDTQYF
TRBV11-2	TRBJ2-7	.	.	TGTGCCAGCAGCTTAGATGAGGGGTGGCAGTACTTC	CASSLDEGWQYF
TRBV29-1	TRBJ2-2	.	TRBD1	TGCAGCGGGGGGGCCGGGACAGGGGGCAACGGGGAGCTGTTTTTT	CSGGAGTGGNGELFF